A single T cell receptor (beta chain) is shown here with its context. Per the study methods: Reference gene primers were amplified, and this amplification served to estimate nucleated cell counts. Clones were read by immunoSEQ multiplex PCR, and TCRdb kept only the in-frame ones, dropping some. Clone size and V and J calls were adopted from that table, with D and trimming inferred from the DNA. The table shows roughly 190,000 clones, with 65% to 90% occurring only once. This specimen comes from a study of blood T cell repertoires in COVID-19. Turning to the study itself: T cells, B-cell-depleted T cells, or PBMCs supplied cDNA or gDNA.

Those who participated ranged in age from about 18 to 89 years and resided in about two dozen US areas. Cohort placement rested on clinical history that participants reported themselves. The sequencing input was PBMCs or T cells enriched from blood (not recorded which). The clonotype originates from a woman aged 60-75 years with acute COVID-19.

The CDR3 DNA follows: TGTGCCAGCAGCCAATGGCGGAAAGCTGAAGCTTTCTTT. It translates to CASSQWRKAEAFF. This rearrangement joins TRBV14 to TRBJ1-1; no clear D gene. Germline V lookup: CDR1 SGHDN, CDR2 FVKESK. The length of the CDR3 is 13 residues. Trimming left V 2 bases short and J 6 bases short, with 10 bases between.